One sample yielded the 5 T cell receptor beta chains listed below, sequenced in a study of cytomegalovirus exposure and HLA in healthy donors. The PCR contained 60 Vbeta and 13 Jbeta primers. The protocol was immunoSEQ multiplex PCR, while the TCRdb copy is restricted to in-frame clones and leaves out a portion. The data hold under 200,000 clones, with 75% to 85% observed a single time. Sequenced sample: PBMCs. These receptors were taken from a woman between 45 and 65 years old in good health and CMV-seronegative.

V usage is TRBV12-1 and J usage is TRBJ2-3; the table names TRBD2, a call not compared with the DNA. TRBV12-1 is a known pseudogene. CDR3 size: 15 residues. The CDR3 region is CASSFGGKNTDTQYF. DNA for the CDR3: TGTGCCAGCAGCTTTGGCGGGAAAAACACAGATACGCAGTATTTT.

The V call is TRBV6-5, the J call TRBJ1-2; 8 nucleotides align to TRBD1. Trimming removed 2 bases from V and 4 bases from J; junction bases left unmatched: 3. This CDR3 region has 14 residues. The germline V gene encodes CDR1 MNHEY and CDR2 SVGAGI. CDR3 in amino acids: CASSYGTGTYGYTF. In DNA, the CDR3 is TGTGCCAGCAGTTACGGGACAGGAACCTATGGCTACACCTTC.

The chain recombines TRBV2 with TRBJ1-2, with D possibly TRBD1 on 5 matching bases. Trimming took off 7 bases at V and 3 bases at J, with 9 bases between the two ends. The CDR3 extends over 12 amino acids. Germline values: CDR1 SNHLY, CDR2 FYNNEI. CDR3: CASTTTDYGYTF. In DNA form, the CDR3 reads TGTGCCAGCACTACGACAGACTATGGCTACACCTTC.

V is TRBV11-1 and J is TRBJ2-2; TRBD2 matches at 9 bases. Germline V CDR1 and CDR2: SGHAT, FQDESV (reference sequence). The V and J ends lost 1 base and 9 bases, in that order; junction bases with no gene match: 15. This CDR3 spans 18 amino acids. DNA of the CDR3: TGTGCCAGCAGCTTAGACGTTAGATCGGCTAGCGGGATAAGGGAGCTGTTTTTT. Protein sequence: CASSLDVRSASGIRELFF.

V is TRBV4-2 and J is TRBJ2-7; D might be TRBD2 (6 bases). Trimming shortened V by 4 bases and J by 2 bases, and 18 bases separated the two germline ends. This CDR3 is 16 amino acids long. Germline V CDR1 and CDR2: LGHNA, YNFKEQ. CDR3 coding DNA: TGTGCCAGCAGCCTGGGAGGCGGCGGGACCACCTACGAGCAGTACTTC. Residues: CASSLGGGGTTYEQYF.